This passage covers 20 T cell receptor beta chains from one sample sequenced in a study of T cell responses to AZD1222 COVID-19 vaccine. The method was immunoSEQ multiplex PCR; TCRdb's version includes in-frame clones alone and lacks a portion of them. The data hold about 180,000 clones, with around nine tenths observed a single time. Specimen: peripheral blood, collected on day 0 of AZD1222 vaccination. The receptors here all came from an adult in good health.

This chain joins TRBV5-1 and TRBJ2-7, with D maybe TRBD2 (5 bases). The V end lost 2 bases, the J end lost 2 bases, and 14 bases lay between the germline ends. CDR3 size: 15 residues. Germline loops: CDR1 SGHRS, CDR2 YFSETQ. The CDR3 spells CASSFPGLSPYEQYV. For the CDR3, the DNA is TGCGCCAGCAGCTTCCCAGGACTTTCGCCCTACGAGCAGTACGTC.

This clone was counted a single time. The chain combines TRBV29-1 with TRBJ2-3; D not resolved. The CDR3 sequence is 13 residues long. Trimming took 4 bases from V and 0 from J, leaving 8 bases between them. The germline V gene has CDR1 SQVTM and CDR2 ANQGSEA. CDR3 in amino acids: CSVGETSTDTQYF. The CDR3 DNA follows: TGCAGCGTTGGAGAGACTAGCACAGATACGCAGTATTTT.

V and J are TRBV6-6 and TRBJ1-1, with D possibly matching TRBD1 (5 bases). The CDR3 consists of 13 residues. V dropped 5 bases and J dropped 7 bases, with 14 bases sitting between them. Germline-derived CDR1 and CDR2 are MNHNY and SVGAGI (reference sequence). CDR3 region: CASSRGGGGEAFF. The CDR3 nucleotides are TGTGCCAGCAGTCGAGGCGGGGGTGGTGAAGCTTTCTTT.

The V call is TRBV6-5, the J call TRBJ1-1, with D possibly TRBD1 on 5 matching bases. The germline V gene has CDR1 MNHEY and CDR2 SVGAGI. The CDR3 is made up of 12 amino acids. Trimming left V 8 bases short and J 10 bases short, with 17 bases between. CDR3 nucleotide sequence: TGTGCCAGCCGTCAACAGGCAGGATCAGCTTTCTTT. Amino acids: CASRQQAGSAFF.

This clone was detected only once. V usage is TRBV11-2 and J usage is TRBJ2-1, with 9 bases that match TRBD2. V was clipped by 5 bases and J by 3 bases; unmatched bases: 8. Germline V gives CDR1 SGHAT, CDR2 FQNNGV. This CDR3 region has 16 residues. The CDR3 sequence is CASSGRLAEFYNEQFF. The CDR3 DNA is TGTGCCAGCAGCGGCAGACTAGCGGAATTCTACAATGAGCAGTTCTTC.

CDR3 in DNA: TGTGCCAGCAGCGTAGCTCCTATACAGGGATCAGGAAACACCATATATTTT. Amino acid sequence: CASSVAPIQGSGNTIYF. This chain connects TRBV9 to TRBJ1-3; TRBD1 might be the D (6 bases). The CDR3 length is 17 residues. Germline V gene sequence: CDR1 SGDLS, CDR2 YYNGEE. V was shortened by 0 bases and J by 4 bases, with 17 bases between the two germline ends.

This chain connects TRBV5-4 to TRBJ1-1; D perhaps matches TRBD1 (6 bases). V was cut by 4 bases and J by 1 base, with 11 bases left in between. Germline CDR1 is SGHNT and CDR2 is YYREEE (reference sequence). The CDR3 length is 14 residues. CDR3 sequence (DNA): TGTGCCAGCAGCCCCAGGGGTGCGAACACTGAAGCTTTCTTT. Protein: CASSPRGANTEAFF.

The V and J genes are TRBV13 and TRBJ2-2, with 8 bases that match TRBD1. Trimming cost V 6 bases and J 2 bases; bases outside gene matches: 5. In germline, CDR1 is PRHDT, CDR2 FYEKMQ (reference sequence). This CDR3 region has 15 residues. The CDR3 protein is CASSPGTGNTGELFF. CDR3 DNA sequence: TGTGCCAGCAGTCCGGGGACAGGAAACACCGGGGAGCTGTTTTTT.

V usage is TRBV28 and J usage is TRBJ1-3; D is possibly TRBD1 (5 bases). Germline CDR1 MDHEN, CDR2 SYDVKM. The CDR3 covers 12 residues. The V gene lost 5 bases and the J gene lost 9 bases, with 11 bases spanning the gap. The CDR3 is CASSPRVATIYF. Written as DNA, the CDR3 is TGTGCCAGCAGTCCCAGGGTTGCCACCATATATTTT.

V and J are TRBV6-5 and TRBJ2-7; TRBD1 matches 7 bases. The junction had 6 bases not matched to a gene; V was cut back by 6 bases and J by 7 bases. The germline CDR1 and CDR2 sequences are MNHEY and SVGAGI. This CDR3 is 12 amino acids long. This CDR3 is CASRQGQTEQYV. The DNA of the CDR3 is TGTGCCAGCAGACAGGGACAGACAGAGCAGTACGTC.

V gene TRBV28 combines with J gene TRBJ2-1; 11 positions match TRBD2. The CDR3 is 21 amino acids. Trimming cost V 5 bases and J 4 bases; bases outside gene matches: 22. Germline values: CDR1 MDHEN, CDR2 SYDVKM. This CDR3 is CASSPELSSGGPLKSYNEQFF. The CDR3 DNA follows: TGTGCCAGCAGTCCTGAACTCTCTAGCGGGGGGCCCTTAAAGTCATACAATGAGCAGTTCTTC. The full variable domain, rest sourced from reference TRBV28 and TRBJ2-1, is DVKVTQSSRYLVKRTGEKVFLECVQDMDHENMFWYRQDPGLGLRLIYFSYDVKMKEKGDIPEGYSVSREKKERFSLILESASTNQTSMYLCASSPELSSGGPLKSYNEQFFGPGTRLTVL.

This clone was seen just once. CDR3 nucleotides: TGCGCCAGCAGCTTGGCCGCAGGGAATGAAAAACTGTTTTTT. It specifies CASSLAAGNEKLFF. V gene TRBV5-1 combines with J gene TRBJ1-4, with TRBD1 as a possible D gene (5 bases). V was trimmed by 0 bases and J by 5 bases, leaving 8 bases between them. In germline, CDR1 is SGHRS, CDR2 YFSETQ. The CDR3 contains 14 residues.

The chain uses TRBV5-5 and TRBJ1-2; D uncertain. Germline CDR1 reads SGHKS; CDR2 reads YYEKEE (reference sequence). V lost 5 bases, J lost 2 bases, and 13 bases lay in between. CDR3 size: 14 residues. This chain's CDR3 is CASRSPGGNYGYTF. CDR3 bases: TGTGCCAGCAGATCTCCAGGAGGAAACTATGGCTACACCTTC.

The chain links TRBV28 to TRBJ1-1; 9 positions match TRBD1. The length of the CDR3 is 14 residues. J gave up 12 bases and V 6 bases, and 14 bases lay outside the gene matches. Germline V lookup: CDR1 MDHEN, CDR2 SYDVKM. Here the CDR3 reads CASSYTGGASQTFF. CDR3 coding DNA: TGTGCCAGCAGCTATACAGGGGGCGCCTCTCAAACTTTCTTT.

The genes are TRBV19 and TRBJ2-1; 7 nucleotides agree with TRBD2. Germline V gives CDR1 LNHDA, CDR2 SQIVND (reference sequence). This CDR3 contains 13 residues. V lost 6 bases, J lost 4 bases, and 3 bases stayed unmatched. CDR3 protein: CASRASGYNEQFF. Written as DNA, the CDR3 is TGTGCCAGTAGGGCTAGCGGTTACAATGAGCAGTTCTTC.

The chain's CDR3 is CATSDLRAGQNRAYEQYF. CDR3 sequence (DNA): TGTGCCACCAGTGATTTAAGGGCAGGACAAAATCGGGCCTACGAGCAGTACTTC. The rearrangement links TRBV24-1 to TRBJ2-7; possible D gene TRBD1, 5 bases. The ends were cut back, 1 base at V and 2 bases at J, with 20 bases in the middle. The V gene's germline CDR1 is KGHDR and CDR2 SFDVKD. The CDR3 contains 18 residues.

Written as DNA, the CDR3 is TGTGCCAGCAGAGGTGGAACTAATGAAAAACTGTTTTTT. It specifies CASRGGTNEKLFF. The chain uses TRBV6-5 and TRBJ1-4; D call uncertain. Trimming removed 6 bases at V and 1 base at J, with 6 bases between. This CDR3 is built from 13 residues. CDR1 and CDR2 from the germline V gene are MNHEY and SVGAGI.

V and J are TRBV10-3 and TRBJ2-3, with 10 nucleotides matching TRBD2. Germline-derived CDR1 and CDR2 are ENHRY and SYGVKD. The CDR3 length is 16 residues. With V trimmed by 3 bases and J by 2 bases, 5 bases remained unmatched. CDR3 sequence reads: CAISEFTSGVTDTQYF. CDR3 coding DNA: TGTGCCATCAGTGAATTTACTAGCGGGGTCACAGATACGCAGTATTTT.

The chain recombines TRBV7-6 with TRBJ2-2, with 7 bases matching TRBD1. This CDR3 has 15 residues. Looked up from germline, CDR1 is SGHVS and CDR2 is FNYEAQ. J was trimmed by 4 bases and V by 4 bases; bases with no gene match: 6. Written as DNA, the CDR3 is TGTGCCAGCAGCTCGAGGGGGCGCGGCACCGGGGAGCTGTTTTTT. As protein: CASSSRGRGTGELFF.

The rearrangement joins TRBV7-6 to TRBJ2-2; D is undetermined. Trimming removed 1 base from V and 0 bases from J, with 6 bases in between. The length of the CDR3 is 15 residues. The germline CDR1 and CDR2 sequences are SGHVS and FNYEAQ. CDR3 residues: CASSLVSANTGELFF. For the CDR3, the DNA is TGTGCCAGCAGCTTAGTCAGCGCGAACACCGGGGAGCTGTTTTTT. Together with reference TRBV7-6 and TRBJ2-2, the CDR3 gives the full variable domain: GAGVSQSPRYKVTKRGQDVALRCDPISGHVSLYWYRQALGQGPEFLTYFNYEAQQDKSGLPNDRFSAERPEGSISTLTIQRTEQRDSAMYRCASSLVSANTGELFFGEGSRLTVL.